A single sample is the source of the 2 T cell receptor beta chains below, sequenced in a study of cytomegalovirus exposure and HLA in healthy donors. A multiplex PCR was run with 60 Vbeta primers and 13 Jbeta primers. Assay used: immunoSEQ multiplex PCR; TCRdb lists only in-frame clones, some missing. The profile shows approximately 160,000 clones, around 77% of them singletons. Sequencing input: PBMCs. These receptors were taken from a woman aged 25 to 39 in good health and CMV-seronegative.

This clone was seen only once. The chain uses TRBV13 and TRBJ2-7; TRBD1 is a possible D gene (6 bases). V lost 5 bases and J lost 0, with 11 bases in between. This CDR3 is 14 amino acids long. CDR1 and CDR2 from the germline V gene are PRHDT and FYEKMQ (reference sequence). In DNA, the CDR3 is TGTGCCAGCAGCCCTACAGGGAGCTCCTACGAGCAGTACTTC. Its protein is CASSPTGSSYEQYF.

CDR3 in amino acids: CASNKTGRQFF. In DNA, the CDR3 is TGCGCCAGCAACAAGACAGGGAGACAGTTCTTC. This chain joins TRBV10-1 and TRBJ2-1; 7 nucleotides match TRBD1. Unmatched junction bases numbered 7, after V lost 7 bases and J lost 13 bases. The CDR3 totals 11 residues. CDR1 and CDR2 (germline): WNHNN, SYGVQD (reference sequence).